The present TCR beta chain was sequenced within a study of T cell responses to AZD1222 COVID-19 vaccine. Study-wide background: Pooled in the analysis were second doses at about 4 or about 12 weeks. Study-wide results and limits: There were vaccine-associated CD4 TCRs across spike, dominant at 160-218 and 743-854.

Trimming cost V 1 base and J 0 bases, with 13 bases left between them. Germline V gene lookup returns CDR1 SGHVS and CDR2 FQNEAQ. The CDR3 totals 16 residues. A word on this clone: Its specificity is unknown.

Only in-frame clones appear in the TCRdb table, and some are missing; sequencing was by immunoSEQ multiplex PCR. The data show approximately 70,000 clones, with roughly 85% seen just once and roughly 2.7% held by the top ten. The sample consisted of peripheral blood, taken on day 0 of AZD1222 vaccination. This chain links TRBV7-8 with TRBJ2-7; possibly TRBD1 or TRBD2 for D (5 bases each). This sequence originates from an adult in good health. For the CDR3, the DNA is TGTGCCAGCAGCTTAGTCCCGGGGCCAAGCTCCTACGAGCAGTACTTC. Amino acid sequence: CASSLVPGPSSYEQYF.